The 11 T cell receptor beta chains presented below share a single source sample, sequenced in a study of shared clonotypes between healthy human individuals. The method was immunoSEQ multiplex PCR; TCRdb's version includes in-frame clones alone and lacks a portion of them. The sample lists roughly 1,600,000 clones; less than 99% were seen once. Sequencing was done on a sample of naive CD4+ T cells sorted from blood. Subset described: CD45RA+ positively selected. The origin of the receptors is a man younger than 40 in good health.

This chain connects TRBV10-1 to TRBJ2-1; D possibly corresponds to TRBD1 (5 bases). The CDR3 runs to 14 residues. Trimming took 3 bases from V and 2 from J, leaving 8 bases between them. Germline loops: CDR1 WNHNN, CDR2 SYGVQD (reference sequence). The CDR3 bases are TGCGCCAGCAGTGACCTAGGGGCCTACAATGAGCAGTTCTTC. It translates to CASSDLGAYNEQFF.

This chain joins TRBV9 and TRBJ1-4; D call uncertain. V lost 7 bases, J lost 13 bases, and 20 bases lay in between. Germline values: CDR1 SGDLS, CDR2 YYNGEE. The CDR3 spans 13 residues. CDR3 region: CASELQPGSGLFF. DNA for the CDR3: TGTGCCAGCGAGTTACAGCCGGGTAGTGGACTGTTTTTT.

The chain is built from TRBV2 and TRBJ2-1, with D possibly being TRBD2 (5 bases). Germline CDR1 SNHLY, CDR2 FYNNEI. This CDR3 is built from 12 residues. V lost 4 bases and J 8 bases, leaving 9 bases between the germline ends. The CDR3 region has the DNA TGTGCCAGCAGTGCCGCCGGGGATGAGCAGTTCTTC. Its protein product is CASSAAGDEQFF.

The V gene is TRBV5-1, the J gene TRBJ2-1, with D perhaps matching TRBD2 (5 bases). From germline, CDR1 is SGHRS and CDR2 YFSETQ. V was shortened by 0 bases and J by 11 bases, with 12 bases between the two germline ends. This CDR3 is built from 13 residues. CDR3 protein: CASSLDPAGKQFF. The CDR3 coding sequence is TGCGCCAGCAGCTTGGATCCAGCCGGGAAGCAGTTCTTC. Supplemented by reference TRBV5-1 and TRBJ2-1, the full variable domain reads KAGVTQTPRYLIKTRGQQVTLSCSPISGHRSVSWYQQTPGQGLQFLFEYFSETQRNKGNFPGRFSGRQFSNSRSEMNVSTLELGDSALYLCASSLDPAGKQFFGPGTRLTVL.

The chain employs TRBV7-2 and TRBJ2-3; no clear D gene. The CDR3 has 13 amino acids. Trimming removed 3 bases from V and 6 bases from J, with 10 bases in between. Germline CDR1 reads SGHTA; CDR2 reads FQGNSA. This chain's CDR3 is CASSFGRWDTQYF. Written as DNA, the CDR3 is TGTGCCAGCAGCTTTGGGCGTTGGGATACGCAGTATTTT.

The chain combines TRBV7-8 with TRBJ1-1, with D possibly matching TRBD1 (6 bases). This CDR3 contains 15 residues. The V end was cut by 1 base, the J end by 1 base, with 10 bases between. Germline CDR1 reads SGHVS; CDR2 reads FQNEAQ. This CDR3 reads CASSLGPTGNTEAFF. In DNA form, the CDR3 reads TGTGCCAGCAGCTTAGGCCCGACAGGGAACACTGAAGCTTTCTTT.

The CDR3 nucleotides read TGTGCCATTATGGTACGGGGAGTGGGCCAAGAGACCCAGTACTTC. Its translation: CAIMVRGVGQETQYF. This chain uses TRBV5-4 with TRBJ2-5, with D possibly being TRBD2 (5 bases). CDR3 length: 15 residues. V dropped 9 bases and J dropped 1 base, with 19 bases sitting between them. Germline V gene sequence: CDR1 SGHNT, CDR2 YYREEE (reference sequence).

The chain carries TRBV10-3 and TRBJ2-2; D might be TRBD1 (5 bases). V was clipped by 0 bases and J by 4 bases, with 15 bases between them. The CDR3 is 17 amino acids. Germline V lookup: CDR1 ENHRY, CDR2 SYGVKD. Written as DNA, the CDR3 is TGTGCCATCAGTGAGTCGAAGGGGCCATCGGTCACCGGGGAGCTGTTTTTT. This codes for CAISESKGPSVTGELFF.

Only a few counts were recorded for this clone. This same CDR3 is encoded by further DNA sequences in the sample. The CDR3 DNA sequence: TGTGCCAGCAGCCCGCCGGGAAACACCATATATTTT. Translating it yields CASSPPGNTIYF. The rearrangement joins TRBV28 to TRBJ1-3; D is unresolved. This CDR3 has 12 amino acids. V was clipped by 6 bases and J by 4 bases, with 7 bases between them. CDR1 and CDR2 from the germline V gene are MDHEN and SYDVKM.

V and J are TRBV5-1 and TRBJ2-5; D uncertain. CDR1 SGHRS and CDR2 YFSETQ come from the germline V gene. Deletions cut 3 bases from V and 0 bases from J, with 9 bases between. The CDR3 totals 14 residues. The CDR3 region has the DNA TGCGCCAGCAGCTCGAGCCCCGACCAAGAGACCCAGTACTTC. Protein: CASSSSPDQETQYF. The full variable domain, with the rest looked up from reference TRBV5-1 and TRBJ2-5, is KAGVTQTPRYLIKTRGQQVTLSCSPISGHRSVSWYQQTPGQGLQFLFEYFSETQRNKGNFPGRFSGRQFSNSRSEMNVSTLELGDSALYLCASSSSPDQETQYFGPGTRLLVL.

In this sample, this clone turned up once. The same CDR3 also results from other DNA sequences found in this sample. CDR3 in DNA: TGTGCCAGTAGCGGGACTAGCGGTTACGAGCAGTACTTC. Translated: CASSGTSGYEQYF. The chain recombines TRBV19 with TRBJ2-7, with 11 positions matching TRBD2. Germline loops: CDR1 LNHDA, CDR2 SQIVND (reference sequence). This CDR3 has 13 amino acids. The ends lost 6 bases at V and 4 bases at J; junction bases unmatched: 2.